The text below deals with one T cell receptor (beta chain). The data were obtained in a study of blood T cell repertoires in COVID-19. V was pared by 0 bases and J by 7 bases, with 11 bases of the junction left unmatched. CDR3 length: 17 amino acids. The germline V gene encodes CDR1 SGHVS and CDR2 FNYEAQ. Using immunoSEQ multiplex PCR, the repertoire was profiled, and TCRdb retains in-frame clones only, with some absent. This sample has approximately 110,000 clones; about 70% occur once, and the top ten carry approximately 5.9%. This chain joins TRBV7-6 and TRBJ1-4; 7 bases align to TRBD1. This sequence originates from a man older than 75 with COVID-19, enrolled during active disease. Sequencing was performed on peripheral blood. The CDR3 region is CASSLAQGEVMGEKLFF. The DNA of the CDR3 is TGTGCCAGCAGCTTAGCCCAGGGGGAGGTTATGGGTGAAAAACTGTTTTTT.